These T cell receptor beta chains were read from a single sample in a study of shared clonotypes between healthy human individuals. The repertoire was sequenced with immunoSEQ multiplex PCR; TCRdb's copy has only in-frame clones and lacks some. The sample shows over a million clones, around 98% of them seen only once. The sequenced material came from naive CD4+ T cells sorted from blood. These receptors were taken from a man aged 25 to 40 in good health. CDR3s include the opening cysteine and the closing phenylalanine or tryptophan. D genes are given only for firm matches.

V: TRBV29-1
D: NA
length: 12
J: TRBJ1-1
CDR3: CSVPGLNTEAFF
DNA: TGCAGCGTTCCAGGCCTGAACACTGAAGCTTTCTTT

V: TRBV5-5
D: NA
length: 14
J: TRBJ2-7
CDR3: CASSPVRGAYEQYF
DNA: TGTGCCAGCAGTCCCGTGAGGGGGGCCTACGAGCAGTACTTC

V: TRBV19
D: TRBD1
length: 15
J: TRBJ2-5
CDR3: CASSSLDRGQETQYF
DNA: TGTGCCAGTAGTAGCCTGGACAGGGGGCAAGAGACCCAGTACTTC

V: TRBV15
D: TRBD2
length: 17
J: TRBJ2-7
CDR3: CATSRDVGGSYGYEQYF
DNA: TGTGCCACCAGCAGAGATGTAGGCGGGAGCTACGGGTACGAGCAGTACTTC

V: TRBV15
D: NA
length: 15
J: TRBJ2-7
CDR3: CATSRVEGSSYEQYF
DNA: TGTGCCACCAGCAGAGTCGAAGGGAGCTCCTACGAGCAGTACTTC

V: TRBV18
D: NA
length: 16
J: TRBJ2-1
CDR3: CASSPSGIRGYNEQFF
DNA: TGTGCCAGCTCACCATCGGGGATCCGGGGGTACAATGAGCAGTTCTTC

V: TRBV7-2
D: NA
length: 14
J: TRBJ2-2
CDR3: CASLPGANTGELFF
DNA: TGTGCCAGCCTTCCCGGGGCGAACACCGGGGAGCTGTTTTTT

V: TRBV2
D: NA
length: 14
J: TRBJ2-7
CDR3: CASSAARGNYEQYF
DNA: TGTGCCAGCAGTGCGGCCAGAGGGAATTACGAGCAGTACTTC

V: TRBV5-1
D: TRBD1
length: 15
J: TRBJ1-1
CDR3: CASSLVGQGNTEAFF
DNA: TGCGCCAGCAGCTTGGTCGGACAGGGGAACACTGAAGCTTTCTTT

V: TRBV2
D: NA
length: 14
J: TRBJ2-2
CDR3: CASIRDQNTGELFF
DNA: TGTGCCAGCATTAGGGACCAGAACACCGGGGAGCTGTTTTTT

V: TRBV5-4
D: NA
length: 13
J: TRBJ2-7
CDR3: CASSLAQGNEQYF
DNA: TGTGCCAGCAGCTTGGCTCAGGGGAACGAGCAGTACTTC

V: TRBV5-4
D: TRBD1
length: 15
J: TRBJ2-7
CDR3: CASSSTPGGPYEQYF
DNA: TGTGCCAGCAGCTCAACCCCAGGGGGCCCCTACGAGCAGTACTTC

V: TRBV7-9
D: NA
length: 15
J: TRBJ2-5
CDR3: CASSSNRVRLETQYF
DNA: TGTGCCAGCAGCTCAAACAGGGTCCGGTTAGAGACCCAGTACTTC

V: TRBV10-3
D: NA
length: 16
J: TRBJ1-4
CDR3: CAISERQLATNEKLFF
DNA: TGTGCCATCAGTGAGCGACAGTTAGCAACTAATGAAAAACTGTTTTTT

V: TRBV5-1
D: NA
length: 17
J: TRBJ1-1
CDR3: CASSFERGDDITYEAFF
DNA: TGCGCCAGCAGTTTCGAGAGGGGAGATGACATTACCTATGAAGCTTTCTTT

V: TRBV9
D: NA
length: 13
J: TRBJ1-3
CDR3: CASSVLEGDTIYF
DNA: TGTGCCAGCAGCGTTTTGGAGGGGGACACCATATATTTT

V: TRBV7-2
D: NA
length: 13
J: TRBJ2-5
CDR3: CASSQIRGETQYF
DNA: TGTGCCAGCAGCCAAATTCGGGGAGAGACCCAGTACTTC

V: TRBV29-1
D: NA
length: 8
J: TRBJ2-5
CDR3: CSAETQYF
DNA: TGCAGCGCCGAGACCCAGTACTTC

V: TRBV9
D: NA
length: 15
J: TRBJ1-3
CDR3: CASSPGRHSGNTIYF
DNA: TGTGCCAGCAGCCCCGGACGGCACTCTGGAAACACCATATATTTT

V: TRBV5-8
D: NA
length: 14
J: TRBJ1-5
CDR3: CASEGELSDQPQHF
DNA: TGTGCCTCAGAGGGGGAACTTAGCGATCAGCCCCAGCATTTT

V: TRBV7-8
D: NA
length: 12
J: TRBJ1-1
CDR3: CASSLDPSGAFF
DNA: TGTGCCAGCAGCTTAGATCCCTCCGGGGCTTTCTTT

V: TRBV28
D: NA
length: 12
J: TRBJ2-7
CDR3: CASSDRTGEQYF
DNA: TGTGCCAGCAGTGACCGAACGGGCGAGCAGTACTTC

V: TRBV29-1
D: TRBD2
length: 14
J: TRBJ2-5
CDR3: CSVELMLGGETQYF
DNA: TGCAGCGTTGAGCTGATGCTGGGAGGGGAGACCCAGTACTTC

V: TRBV28
D: NA
length: 12
J: TRBJ2-7
CDR3: CASSSPYYEQYF
DNA: TGTGCCAGCAGTTCTCCATACTACGAGCAGTACTTC

V: TRBV18
D: NA
length: 15
J: TRBJ1-5
CDR3: CASSLGPGGNQPQHF
DNA: TGTGCCAGCTCACTAGGGCCAGGGGGCAATCAGCCCCAGCATTTT